This TCR beta chain was identified in a study of PD-1 blockade in mismatch repair-deficient tumors. CDR3 length: 16 amino acids. Here immunoSEQ multiplex PCR was the method, and the copy in TCRdb shows in-frame clones only, minus some. The sample records about 34,000 clones, 80% being singletons. Every patient had mismatch repair deficiency by PCR or immunohistochemistry. The clonotype was recovered from an adult with mismatch repair-deficient cancer. Sample: PBMCs, taken roughly 6 weeks after starting pembrolizumab. The chain employs TRBV21-1 and TRBJ2-1; the table's D call TRBD2 went unverified against the DNA. TRBV21-1 constitutes a pseudogene. The CDR3 DNA reads TGTGCCAGCAGCAAACCCCGGGAGGGCCGGGACAATGAGCAGTTCTTC. It translates to CASSKPREGRDNEQFF.